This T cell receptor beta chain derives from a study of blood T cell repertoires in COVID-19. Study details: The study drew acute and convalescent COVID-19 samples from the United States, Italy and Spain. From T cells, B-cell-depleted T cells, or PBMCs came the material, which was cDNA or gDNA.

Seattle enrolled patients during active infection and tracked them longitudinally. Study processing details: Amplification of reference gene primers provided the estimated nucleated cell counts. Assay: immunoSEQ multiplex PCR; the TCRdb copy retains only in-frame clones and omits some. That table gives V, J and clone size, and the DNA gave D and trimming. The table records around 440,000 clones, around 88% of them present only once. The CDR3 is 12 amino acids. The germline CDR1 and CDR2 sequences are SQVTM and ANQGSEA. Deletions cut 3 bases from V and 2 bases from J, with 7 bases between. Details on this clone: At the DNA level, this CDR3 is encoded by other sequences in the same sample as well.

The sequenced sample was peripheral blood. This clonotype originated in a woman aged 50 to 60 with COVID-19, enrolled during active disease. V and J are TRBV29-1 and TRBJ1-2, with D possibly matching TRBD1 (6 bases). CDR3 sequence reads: CSVETGNYGYTF. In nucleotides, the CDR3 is TGCAGCGTTGAGACAGGAAACTATGGCTACACCTTC.